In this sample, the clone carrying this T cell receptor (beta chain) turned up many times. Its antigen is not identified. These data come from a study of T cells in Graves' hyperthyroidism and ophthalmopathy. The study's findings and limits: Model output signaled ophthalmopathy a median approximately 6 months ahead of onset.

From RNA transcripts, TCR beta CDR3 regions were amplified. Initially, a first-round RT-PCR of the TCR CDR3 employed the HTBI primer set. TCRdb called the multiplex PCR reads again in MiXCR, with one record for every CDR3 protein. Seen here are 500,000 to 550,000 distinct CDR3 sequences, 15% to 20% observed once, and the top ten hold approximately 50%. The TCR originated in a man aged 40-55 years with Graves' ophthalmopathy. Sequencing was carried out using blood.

CDR3 sequence (DNA): TGTGCCTGGAGTGTAGACATCAACAATCAGCCCCAGCATTTT. This translates into CAWSVDINNQPQHF. V is TRBV30 and J is TRBJ1-5; unclear D gene. CDR1 GTSNPN and CDR2 SVGIG come from the germline V gene (reference sequence). CDR3 length equals 14 residues. The V and J ends lost 0 bases and 3 bases respectively, with 9 bases between them.